Listed here are 20 T cell receptor beta chains from one sample, sequenced in a study of OX40 agonist ivuxolimab in advanced cancers. Measured with immunoSEQ multiplex PCR; TCRdb has only the in-frame clones, and not every one. This sample yields about 52,000 clones, of which roughly 88% are seen a single time; around 12% belongs to the top ten. The specimen was CD4+ or CD8+ T cells sorted from blood, collected in a trial of the OX40 agonist ivuxolimab. The receptors derive from an adult with an advanced solid tumor such as melanoma, head and neck, liver or kidney cancer.

This clone was detected once. This sequence joins TRBV7-8 and TRBJ2-7, with D perhaps TRBD1 (7 bases). Deletions cut 5 bases from V and 2 bases from J, with 13 bases between. This CDR3 is built from 14 residues. Germline V gives CDR1 SGHVS, CDR2 FQNEAQ. Here the CDR3 reads CASSPGGTAYEQYF. CDR3 nucleotides: TGTGCCAGCAGCCCAGGGGGGACAGCCTACGAGCAGTACTTC.

V is TRBV5-1 and J is TRBJ1-2; a possible D gene is TRBD1 (5 bases). This CDR3 spans 15 amino acids. The germline V gene has CDR1 SGHRS and CDR2 YFSETQ. Trimming removed 0 bases from V and 5 bases from J, with 14 bases in between. The CDR3 sequence is CASSLARPGGYGYTF. DNA for the CDR3: TGCGCCAGCAGCTTGGCGCGGCCGGGGGGATATGGCTACACCTTC.

The count of this clone is one. The chain employs TRBV29-1 and TRBJ2-7; 10 nucleotides match TRBD1. The CDR3 has 14 amino acids. V was clipped by 1 base and J by 4 bases; unmatched bases: 4. The germline V gene has CDR1 SQVTM and CDR2 ANQGSEA. In DNA, the CDR3 is TGCAGCGTTGAAGTTGGGACAGGGGCGTACGAGCAGTACTTC. Its protein product is CSVEVGTGAYEQYF.

This clone was detected a few times. The genes are TRBV10-3 and TRBJ2-7, with a tentative D call TRBD1 (6 bases). V lost 2 bases, J lost 3 bases, and 11 bases lay in between. CDR3 size: 14 residues. Per the germline V gene, CDR1 is ENHRY and CDR2 is SYGVKD. Here the CDR3 reads CAISEGTLLYEQYF. DNA of the CDR3: TGTGCCATCAGTGAGGGGACACTTCTCTACGAGCAGTACTTC.

This chain joins TRBV4-1 and TRBJ2-3; 9 nucleotides align to TRBD2. Looked up from germline, CDR1 is MGHRA and CDR2 is YSYEKL. Trimming took 4 bases from V and 9 from J; bases not matched to a gene: 17. The CDR3 extends over 17 amino acids. The chain's CDR3 is CASSRPRGGGAGGTQYF. In nucleotides, the CDR3 is TGCGCCAGCAGCCGCCCCCGGGGCGGGGGGGCCGGAGGAACGCAGTATTTT.

The rearrangement joins TRBV7-2 to TRBJ2-3; D ambiguous. Per germline, CDR1 SGHTA and CDR2 FQGNSA. The CDR3 extends over 14 amino acids. The ends were cut back, 5 bases at V and 0 bases at J, with 9 bases in the middle. CDR3 nucleotides: TGTGCCAGCAGCCCCGGTCGAAGCACAGATACGCAGTATTTT. This encodes CASSPGRSTDTQYF.

The count of this clone is one. The chain has TRBV7-3 and TRBJ2-1, with D perhaps TRBD1 (6 bases). Trimming removed 2 bases at V and 0 bases at J, with 11 bases between. Per germline, CDR1 SGHTA and CDR2 FQGTGA. The CDR3 extends over 16 amino acids. CDR3 residues: CASSLWGRASYNEQFF. CDR3 DNA: TGTGCCAGCAGCTTATGGGGGCGGGCCTCCTACAATGAGCAGTTCTTC.

The chain links TRBV28 to TRBJ2-1; the match to TRBD1 covers 10 bases. Germline V gives CDR1 MDHEN, CDR2 SYDVKM. The CDR3 contains 17 residues. Trimming at V came to 3 bases and at J to 5 bases, leaving 10 bases not matched to a gene. CDR3 loop: CASSFPSGTGVHNEQFF. CDR3 sequence (DNA): TGTGCCAGCAGTTTTCCTTCTGGGACAGGGGTGCACAATGAGCAGTTCTTC.

The V call is TRBV7-6, the J call TRBJ2-5; D ambiguous. Trimming left V 4 bases short and J 1 base short, with 13 bases between. Germline assignment: CDR1 SGHVS and CDR2 FNYEAQ. This CDR3 is 15 amino acids long. This chain's CDR3 is CASSSSNQLQETQYF. CDR3 coding DNA: TGTGCCAGCAGCTCCTCAAATCAACTCCAAGAGACCCAGTACTTC.

This rearrangement joins TRBV5-4 to TRBJ2-1; either TRBD1 or TRBD2 may fit D (5 bases each). V was clipped by 6 bases and J by 5 bases, with 12 bases between them. The CDR3 extends over 13 amino acids. The germline V gene has CDR1 SGHNT and CDR2 YYREEE (reference sequence). CDR3 amino acids: CASNWDGDNEQFF. The CDR3, as DNA: TGTGCCAGCAACTGGGACGGAGACAATGAGCAGTTCTTC.

The genes are TRBV19 and TRBJ1-1; D perhaps matches TRBD1 (6 bases). The germline gives CDR1 LNHDA, CDR2 SQIVND (reference sequence). The CDR3 contains 15 residues. V was trimmed by 3 bases and J by 4 bases, leaving 15 bases between them. The CDR3 sequence is CASSINRRGTTEAFF. The CDR3 nucleotides read TGTGCCAGTAGTATTAATCGGAGGGGGACCACTGAAGCTTTCTTT.

CDR3: CASDNTRGTGGGGTGELFF. The CDR3 coding sequence is TGTGCCAGTGATAATACGAGGGGCACAGGGGGCGGCGGCACCGGGGAGCTGTTTTTT. The J gene is TRBJ2-2, the V gene TRBV19, with 9 bases aligning to TRBD1. In germline, CDR1 is LNHDA, CDR2 SQIVND (reference sequence). This CDR3 region has 19 residues. J lost 4 bases, V lost 8 bases, and 20 bases had no gene match.

This chain joins TRBV28 and TRBJ2-3, with 7 bases lining up with TRBD1. From germline, CDR1 is MDHEN and CDR2 SYDVKM. The CDR3 is made up of 16 amino acids. The V and J ends lost 3 bases and 0 bases, in that order; junction bases with no gene match: 6. CDR3 DNA: TGTGCCAGCAGTTTGGGATTGGGACAGAGCACAGATACGCAGTATTTT. Protein product: CASSLGLGQSTDTQYF.

This chain connects TRBV29-1 to TRBJ2-1; D ambiguous. Trimming pared 8 bases from V and 5 bases from J, leaving 7 bases between. Germline CDR1 and CDR2: SQVTM and ANQGSEA. This CDR3 is 10 amino acids long. CDR3 nucleotides: TGCAGCCTCGGGCACAATGAGCAGTTCTTC. This gives the protein CSLGHNEQFF.

The chain is built from TRBV5-4 and TRBJ1-1, with 9 bases lining up with TRBD1. V trimming: 4 bases; J trimming: 13 bases; junction bases outside the gene matches: 11. Germline V lookup: CDR1 SGHNT, CDR2 YYREEE (reference sequence). There are 13 residues in the CDR3. The CDR3 region is CASSPGTGPADFF. The CDR3 region has the DNA TGTGCCAGCAGCCCCGGGACAGGGCCTGCGGATTTCTTT. Together with reference TRBV5-4 and TRBJ1-1, the CDR3 gives the full variable domain: ETGVTQSPTHLIKTRGQQVTLRCSSQSGHNTVSWYQQALGQGPQFIFQYYREEENGRGNFPPRFSGLQFPNYSSELNVNALELDDSALYLCASSPGTGPADFFGQGTRLTVV.

The J gene is TRBJ2-3, the V gene TRBV7-3, with 10 bases aligning to TRBD2. The trim removed 2 bases at V and 0 bases at J, leaving 5 bases unmatched. The CDR3 is made up of 17 amino acids. Germline CDR1 and CDR2: SGHTA and FQGTGA. The CDR3: CASSLLWTSGSTDTQYF. The CDR3 nucleotides read TGTGCCAGCAGCTTATTGTGGACTAGCGGTAGCACAGATACGCAGTATTTT.

The V gene is TRBV9, the J gene TRBJ2-2; TRBD1 is a possible D gene (5 bases). Trimming took 3 bases from V and 4 from J, leaving 10 bases between them. Germline CDR1 reads SGDLS; CDR2 reads YYNGEE. This CDR3 has 14 residues. CDR3 in amino acids: CASSGGFSTGELFF. The CDR3 region has the DNA TGTGCCAGCAGCGGGGGCTTTTCCACCGGGGAGCTGTTTTTT.

V and J are TRBV5-4 and TRBJ2-7; 8 nucleotides line up with TRBD2. The germline CDR1 and CDR2 sequences are SGHNT and YYREEE (reference sequence). The CDR3 length is 16 residues. The junction had 9 bases not matched to a gene; V was cut back by 4 bases and J by 0 bases. The CDR3 coding sequence is TGTGCCAGCAGCCCGGGGGGGGGACTCAGCTCCTACGAGCAGTACTTC. Translated, it gives CASSPGGGLSSYEQYF.

This clone has a handful of counts. The chain is built from TRBV19 and TRBJ1-2, with D unresolved. V was clipped by 7 bases and J by 4 bases, with 13 bases between them. CDR1 and CDR2 (germline): LNHDA, SQIVND (reference sequence). CDR3 size: 13 residues. CDR3 sequence reads: CASTETPRYGYTF. DNA of the CDR3: TGTGCCAGTACCGAGACCCCCCGCTATGGCTACACCTTC.

This chain joins TRBV5-4 and TRBJ2-2; TRBD2 matches at 8 bases. The germline gives CDR1 SGHNT, CDR2 YYREEE (reference sequence). The CDR3 runs to 16 residues. The V segment lost 4 bases and the J segment 4 bases; nucleotides outside the gene matches: 9. This CDR3 is CASSRSGGAGTGELFF. CDR3 in DNA: TGTGCCAGCAGCCGCTCCGGGGGGGCCGGCACCGGGGAGCTGTTTTTT.